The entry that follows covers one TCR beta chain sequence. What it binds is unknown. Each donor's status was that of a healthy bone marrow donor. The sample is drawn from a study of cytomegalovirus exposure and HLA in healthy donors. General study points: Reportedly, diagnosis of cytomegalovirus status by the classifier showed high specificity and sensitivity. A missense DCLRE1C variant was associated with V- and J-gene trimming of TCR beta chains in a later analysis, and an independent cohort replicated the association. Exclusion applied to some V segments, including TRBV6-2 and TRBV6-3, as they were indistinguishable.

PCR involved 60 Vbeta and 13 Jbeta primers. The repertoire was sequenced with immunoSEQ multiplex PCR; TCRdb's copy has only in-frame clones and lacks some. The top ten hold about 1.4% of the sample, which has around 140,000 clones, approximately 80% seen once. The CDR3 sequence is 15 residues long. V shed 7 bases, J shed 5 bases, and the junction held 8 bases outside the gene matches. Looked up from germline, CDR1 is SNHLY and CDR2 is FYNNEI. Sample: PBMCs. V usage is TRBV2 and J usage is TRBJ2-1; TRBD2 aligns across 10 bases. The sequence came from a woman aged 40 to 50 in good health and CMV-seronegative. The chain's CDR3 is CASTPQRGGDNEQFF. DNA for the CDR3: TGTGCCAGCACCCCACAGCGGGGGGGGGACAATGAGCAGTTCTTC.